This T cell receptor (beta chain) stems from a study of CD8 T cells in ankylosing spondylitis. Findings and limits, study-wide: A motif of under 10 highly homologous TCR beta variants was seen as apparently characteristic of ankylosing spondylitis blood.

Using its own MiXCR run on the 5' RACE reads, TCRdb lists one record per CDR3 protein. The sample comprises 250,000 to 350,000 distinct CDR3 sequences, roughly 8% of which are singletons, and more than 14% rests with the top ten. The CDR3 extends over 11 amino acids. Per the germline V gene, CDR1 is MDHEN and CDR2 is SYDVKM. With 2 bases removed from V and 6 bases from J, the gap between germline ends came to 4 bases. This clonotype was counted only a few times. Its cognate antigen is unknown. V usage is TRBV28 and J usage is TRBJ1-2, with D hard to call. The source material was blood, either unsorted or a sorted T cell fraction (not recorded which). This sequence originates from a male donor with ankylosing spondylitis. CDR3 residues: CASSLTHGYTF. The CDR3 nucleotides read TGTGCCAGCAGTTTAACGCATGGCTACACCTTC.